This TCR beta chain was obtained from a study of shared T cell receptors in the human thymus. As regards this clone: An end of the junction differs from the germline gene, which may be a read error. The sample carries other DNA sequences with the same CDR3.

Sequencing was performed with immunoSEQ multiplex PCR; in TCRdb, only in-frame clones are kept and a portion is missing. The sample records approximately 760,000 clones, 70% to 90% being singletons. The CDR3 loop spans 17 amino acids. CDR1 and CDR2 (germline): SNHLY, FYNNEI. This sample was also put to use in a study of human thymus T cells. That study adds: Resections were taken during corrective heart surgery, and the thymus tissue came from these.

V usage is TRBV2 and J usage is TRBJ1-6, with D possibly matching TRBD1 (6 bases). The TCR was taken from a girl less than two years old with a congenital heart defect. The sequenced sample consisted of thymocytes. Here the CDR3 reads CASSPGQPPSYNSPLHF. CDR3 bases: TGTGCCAGCAGCCCTGGACAGCCCCCCTCCTATAATTCCCCCCTCCACTTT.